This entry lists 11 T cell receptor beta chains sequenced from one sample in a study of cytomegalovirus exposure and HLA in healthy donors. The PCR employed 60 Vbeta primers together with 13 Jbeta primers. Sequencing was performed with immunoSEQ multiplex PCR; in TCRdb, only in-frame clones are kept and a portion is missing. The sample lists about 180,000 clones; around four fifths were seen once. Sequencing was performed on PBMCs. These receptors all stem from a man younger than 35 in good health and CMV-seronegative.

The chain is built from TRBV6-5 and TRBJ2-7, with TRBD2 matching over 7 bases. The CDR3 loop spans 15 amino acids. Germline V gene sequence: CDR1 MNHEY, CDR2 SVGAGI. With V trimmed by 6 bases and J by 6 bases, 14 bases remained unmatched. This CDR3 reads CASSPFRTRVVEQYF. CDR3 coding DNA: TGTGCCAGCAGCCCCTTTCGGACTAGGGTAGTCGAGCAGTACTTC.

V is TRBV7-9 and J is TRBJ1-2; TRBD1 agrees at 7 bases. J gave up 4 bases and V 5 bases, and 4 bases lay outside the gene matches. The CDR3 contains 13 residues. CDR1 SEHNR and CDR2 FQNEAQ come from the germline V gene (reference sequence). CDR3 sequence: CASSQGDGYGYTF. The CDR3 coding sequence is TGTGCCAGCAGCCAGGGGGACGGCTATGGCTACACCTTC.

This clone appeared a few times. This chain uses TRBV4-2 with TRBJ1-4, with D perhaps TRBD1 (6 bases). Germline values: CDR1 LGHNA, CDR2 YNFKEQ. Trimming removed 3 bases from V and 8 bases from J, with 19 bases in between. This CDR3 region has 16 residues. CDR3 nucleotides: TGTGCCAGCAGCCAGGGTTGGGGGGGCGCAGGGGAAAAACTGTTTTTT. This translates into CASSQGWGGAGEKLFF.

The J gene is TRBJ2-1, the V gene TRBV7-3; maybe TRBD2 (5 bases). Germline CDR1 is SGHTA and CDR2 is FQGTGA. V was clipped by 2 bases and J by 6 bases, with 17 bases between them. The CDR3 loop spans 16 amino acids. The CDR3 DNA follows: TGTGCCAGCAGCTTATTAGGTAGCGCCATGGGCAATGAGCAGTTCTTC. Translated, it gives CASSLLGSAMGNEQFF.

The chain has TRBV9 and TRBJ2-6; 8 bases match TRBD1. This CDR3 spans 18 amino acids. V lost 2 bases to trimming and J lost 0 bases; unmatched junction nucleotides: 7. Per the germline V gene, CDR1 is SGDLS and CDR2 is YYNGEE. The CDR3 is CASSVHSRGLSGANVLTF. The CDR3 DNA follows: TGTGCCAGCAGCGTCCATTCCAGGGGGCTCTCTGGGGCCAACGTCCTGACTTTC.

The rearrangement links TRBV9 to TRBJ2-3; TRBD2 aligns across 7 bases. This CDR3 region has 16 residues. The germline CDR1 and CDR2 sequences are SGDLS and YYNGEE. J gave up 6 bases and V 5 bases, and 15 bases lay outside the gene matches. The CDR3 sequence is CASSPIAGKPGDTQYF. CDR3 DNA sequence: TGTGCCAGCAGTCCAATAGCGGGCAAACCGGGGGATACGCAGTATTTT.

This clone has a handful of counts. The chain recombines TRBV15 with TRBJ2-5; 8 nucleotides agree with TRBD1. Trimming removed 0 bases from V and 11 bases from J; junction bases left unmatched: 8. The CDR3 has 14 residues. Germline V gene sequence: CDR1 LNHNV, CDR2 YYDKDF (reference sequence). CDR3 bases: TGTGCCACCAGCAGAGATCGGGACAGGTATGAGCAGTACTTC. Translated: CATSRDRDRYEQYF.

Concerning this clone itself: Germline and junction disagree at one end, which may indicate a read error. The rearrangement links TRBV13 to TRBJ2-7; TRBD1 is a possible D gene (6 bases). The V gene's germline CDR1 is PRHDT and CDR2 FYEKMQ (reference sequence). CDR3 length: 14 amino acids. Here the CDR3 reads CASNLLGTSSEQYF. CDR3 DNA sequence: TGTGCCAGCAACTTATTGGGGACATCAAGTGAGCAGTACTTC.

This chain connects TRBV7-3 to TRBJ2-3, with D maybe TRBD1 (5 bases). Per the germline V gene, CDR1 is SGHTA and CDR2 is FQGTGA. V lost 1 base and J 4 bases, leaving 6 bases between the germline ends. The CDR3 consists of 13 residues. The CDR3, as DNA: TGTGCCAGCAGCTTAAAGGGGTCAGATACGCAGTATTTT. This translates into CASSLKGSDTQYF.

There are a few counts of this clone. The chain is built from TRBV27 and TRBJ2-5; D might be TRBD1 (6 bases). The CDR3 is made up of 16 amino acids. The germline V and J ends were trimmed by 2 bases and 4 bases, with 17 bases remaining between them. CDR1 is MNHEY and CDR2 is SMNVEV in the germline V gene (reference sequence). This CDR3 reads CASSLRPDSHLETQYF. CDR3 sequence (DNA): TGTGCCAGCAGTTTACGGCCGGACAGTCACTTAGAGACCCAGTACTTC.

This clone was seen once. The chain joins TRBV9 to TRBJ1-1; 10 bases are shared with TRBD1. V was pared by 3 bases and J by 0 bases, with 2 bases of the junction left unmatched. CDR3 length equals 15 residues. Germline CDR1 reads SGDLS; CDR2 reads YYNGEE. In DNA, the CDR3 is TGTGCCAGCAGCGGGGGACAGGGGCTGAACACTGAAGCTTTCTTT. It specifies CASSGGQGLNTEAFF.